The 6 T cell receptor beta chains given below trace back to one sample, sequenced in a study of CD8 T cells in Susac syndrome. When the RNA was reverse transcribed, random hexamers were used with an input of 0.5 to 1 ug. TCRdb redid the calling of the immunoSEQ multiplex PCR reads with MiXCR, one entry per CDR3 protein. The repertoire holds 250,000 or so distinct CDR3 sequences, with roughly 93% as singletons. Sequenced input: CD4+ T cells from PBMCs. These receptors came from a human donor with multiple sclerosis.

The genes are TRBV7-9 and TRBJ2-7; the D is unclear. This CDR3 has 14 residues. Looked up from germline, CDR1 is SEHNR and CDR2 is FQNEAQ (reference sequence). The V end lost 1 base, the J end lost 2 bases, and 9 bases lay between the germline ends. The CDR3 here is CASSLDPVTYEQYF. The CDR3 DNA reads as TGTGCCAGCAGCTTAGATCCAGTCACCTACGAGCAGTACTTC. The full variable domain, completed using reference TRBV7-9 and TRBJ2-7, is DTGVSQNPRHKITKRGQNVTFRCDPISEHNRLYWYRQTLGQGPEFLTYFQNEAQLEKSRLLSDRFSAERPKGSFSTLEIQRTEQGDSAMYLCASSLDPVTYEQYFGPGTRLTVT.

The chain recombines TRBV10-3 with TRBJ2-1; 11 bases map to TRBD1. The CDR3 extends over 15 amino acids. The germline V gene has CDR1 ENHRY and CDR2 SYGVKD. Trimming removed 0 bases from V and 9 bases from J; junction bases left unmatched: 4. In DNA, the CDR3 is TGTGCCATCAGTGAGTCGGGACAGGGGGGCGGTGAGCAGTTCTTC. It yields the protein CAISESGQGGGEQFF.

The rearrangement links TRBV6-7 to TRBJ2-1, with TRBD2 identical over 10 bases. TRBV6-7 is an ORF, and what it does is uncertain. This CDR3 contains 18 residues. V was pared by 6 bases and J by 3 bases, with 14 bases of the junction left unmatched. The CDR3 sequence is CASSPPRGVAGGYNEQFF. The CDR3 DNA reads as TGTGCCAGCAGCCCTCCTAGGGGGGTAGCGGGGGGCTACAATGAGCAGTTCTTC.

V is TRBV14 and J is TRBJ1-1, with unresolved D. The CDR3 has 14 amino acids. Germline CDR1 and CDR2: SGHDN and FVKESK. Trimming took 10 bases from V and 0 from J, leaving 15 bases between them. The CDR3 here is CATNSLGLNTEAFF. The CDR3 DNA follows: TGTGCCACCAACTCGTTAGGGCTGAACACTGAAGCTTTCTTT.

This chain joins TRBV7-3 and TRBJ2-5; D possibly uses TRBD1 or TRBD2 (6 bases each). This CDR3 has 15 residues. Germline-derived CDR1 and CDR2 are SGHTA and FQGTGA. V was trimmed by 4 bases and J by 5 bases, leaving 17 bases between them. CDR3 protein: CASSSQGRGGETQYF. CDR3 nucleotides: TGTGCCAGCAGCTCCCAGGGGCGGGGCGGGGAGACCCAGTACTTC.

V gene TRBV5-1 combines with J gene TRBJ1-4; D is uncertain. CDR1 is SGHRS, CDR2 YFSETQ, per germline. There are 16 residues in the CDR3. V lost 2 bases, J lost 7 bases, and 18 bases lay in between. In nucleotides, the CDR3 is TGCGCCAGCAGCTTCCTGGGCAGGTCCCGTGGTGAAAAACTGTTTTTT. Its protein product is CASSFLGRSRGEKLFF.